This entry is about one T cell receptor beta chain. Its specificity is not known. This sample is drawn from a study of shared clonotypes between healthy human individuals. Whole-study results and caveats: Only blood underwent sampling, and tissue repertoires likely differ. Compared with memory subsets, naive subsets generally had larger estimated richness. Rarefaction analysis demonstrated incomplete sorted-subset sequencing notwithstanding large depth.

Germline V lookup: CDR1 SGDLS, CDR2 YYNGEE. This CDR3 comprises 15 residues. J lost 4 bases, V lost 2 bases, and 5 bases had no gene match. Libraries were prepared by immunoSEQ multiplex PCR; TCRdb keeps only in-frame clonotypes and omits some of them. The table has about 600,000 clones, around 95% seen once; the top ten hold 0.1% to 0.11%. Naivety among CD8 cells was defined by CD45RO negativity and positive CCR7 selection, thereby excluding terminally differentiated effector memory CD45RA+ cells. The chain employs TRBV9 and TRBJ1-4, with TRBD1 matching over 7 bases. The origin of this receptor is a woman younger than 45 in good health. The sequenced material came from naive CD8+ T cells sorted from blood. The CDR3 reads CASSVTGALNEKLFF. The CDR3 coding sequence is TGTGCCAGCAGCGTTACAGGGGCCCTTAATGAAAAACTGTTTTTT.